The entry that follows covers one T cell receptor beta chain sequence. No antigen is known for it. The ends were cut back, 0 bases at V and 2 bases at J, with 7 bases in the middle. In germline, CDR1 is MGHRA, CDR2 YSYEKL. The CDR3 spans 14 residues. The repertoire was sequenced with immunoSEQ multiplex PCR; TCRdb's copy has only in-frame clones and lacks some. The table lists some 5,000 clones, around 80% of them singletons. This entry is derived from a study of chemoradiotherapy in HPV16-positive cancers. The wider study: Two HPV16-positive patients' cells yielded candidate HPV-specific clones and common motifs.

Study-wide results and limits: HPV-specific T cells were functionally defined from only two HPV16-positive patients. During treatment, candidate HPV-specific clones and E7-related motifs expanded in tumor. In HPV16-positive patients, HPV-responsive T-cell expansion tracked better recurrence-free survival.

The chain is built from TRBV4-1 and TRBJ1-2, with D perhaps TRBD1 (5 bases). This receptor was taken from a human donor with HPV-associated anogenital cancer. The source material was tumor tissue, sampled from a patient who underwent chemoradiotherapy. CDR3 DNA: TGCGCCAGCAGCCAAGATTGGGGGAACTATGGCTACACCTTC. Protein: CASSQDWGNYGYTF.